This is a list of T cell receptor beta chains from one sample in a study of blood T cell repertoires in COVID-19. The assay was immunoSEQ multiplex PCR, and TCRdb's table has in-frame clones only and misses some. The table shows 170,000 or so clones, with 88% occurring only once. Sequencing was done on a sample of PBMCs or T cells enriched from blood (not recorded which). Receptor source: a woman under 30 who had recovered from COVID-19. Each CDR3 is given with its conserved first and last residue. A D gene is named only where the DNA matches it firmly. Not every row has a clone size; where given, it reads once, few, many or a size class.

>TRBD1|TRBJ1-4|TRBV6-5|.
CASALTDRLNEKLFF
TGTGCCAGCGCATTAACGGACAGGCTTAATGAAAAACTGTTTTTT
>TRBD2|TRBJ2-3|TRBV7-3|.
CASSQFARTSGSTDTQYF
TGTGCCAGCAGCCAATTCGCCCGGACTAGCGGGAGCACAGATACGCAGTATTTT
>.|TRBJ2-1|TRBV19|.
CASSQQTTEQFF
TGTGCCAGTAGTCAACAGACGACCGAGCAGTTCTTC
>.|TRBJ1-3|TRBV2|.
CASNLQGLSGNTIYF
TGTGCCAGCAACTTACAGGGCCTCTCTGGAAACACCATATATTTT
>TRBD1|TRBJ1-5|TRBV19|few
CASSTSGGAGQPQHF
TGTGCCAGTAGTACGTCAGGGGGCGCTGGACAGCCCCAGCATTTT
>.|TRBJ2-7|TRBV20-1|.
CSASSRGEQYF
TGCAGTGCAAGTTCTCGGGGCGAGCAGTACTTC
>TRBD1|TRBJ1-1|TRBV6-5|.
CASSSRTGRAFF
TGTGCCAGCAGTTCCCGGACAGGGAGAGCTTTCTTT
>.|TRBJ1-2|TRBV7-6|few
CASSLVIGGGYTF
TGTGCCAGCAGCTTAGTTATTGGAGGTGGCTACACCTTC
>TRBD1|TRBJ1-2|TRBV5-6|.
CASSWELDRGVNGYTF
TGTGCCAGCAGCTGGGAATTGGACAGGGGAGTTAATGGCTACACCTTC
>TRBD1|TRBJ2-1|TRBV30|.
CAWSFGQGSYNEQFF
TGTGCCTGGAGTTTCGGACAGGGCTCCTACAATGAGCAGTTCTTC
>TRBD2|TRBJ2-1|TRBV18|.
CASSPRGKEGEQFF
TGTGCCAGCTCACCGCGGGGGAAAGAGGGTGAGCAGTTCTTC
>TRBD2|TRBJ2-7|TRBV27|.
CASSPGEGTYEQYF
TGTGCCAGCAGCCCGGGGGAGGGGACCTACGAGCAGTACTTC
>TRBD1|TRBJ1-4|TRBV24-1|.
CATSDPGQGANEKLFF
TGTGCCACCAGTGACCCTGGACAGGGGGCTAATGAAAAACTGTTTTTT
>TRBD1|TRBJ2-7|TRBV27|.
CASRLEDRGPYEQYF
TGTGCCAGCAGATTAGAGGACAGGGGGCCCTACGAGCAGTACTTC
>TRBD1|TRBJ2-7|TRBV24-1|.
CATSESRQGAGQYF
TGTGCCACCAGTGAATCTCGACAGGGGGCGGGGCAGTACTTC
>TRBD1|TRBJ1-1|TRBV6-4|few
CASREQGSNTEAFF
TGTGCCAGCAGGGAACAGGGGTCGAACACTGAAGCTTTCTTT
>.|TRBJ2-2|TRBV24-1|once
CATSEARVILSGELFF
TGTGCCACCAGTGAAGCCAGGGTTATTTTATCCGGGGAGCTGTTTTTT
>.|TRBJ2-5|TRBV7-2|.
CASRSGFGETQYF
TGTGCCAGCAGATCAGGGTTCGGGGAGACCCAGTACTTC
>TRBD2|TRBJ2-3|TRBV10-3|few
CAIRAYLTSGTRSTDTQYF
TGTGCCATCAGGGCCTACCTTACTAGCGGGACGAGGTCCACAGATACGCAGTATTTT
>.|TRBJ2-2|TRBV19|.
CASSTAAGIEKNTGELFF
TGTGCCAGTAGTACGGCGGCAGGGATCGAGAAGAACACCGGGGAGCTGTTTTTT
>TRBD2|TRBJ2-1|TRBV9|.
CASSPSGAGRYNEQFF
TGTGCCAGCAGCCCAAGCGGGGCCGGGCGCTACAATGAGCAGTTCTTC
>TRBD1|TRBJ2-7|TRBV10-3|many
CAIRPTGTDSYEQYF
TGTGCCATCAGGCCGACCGGGACAGACTCCTACGAGCAGTACTTC